The 30 T cell receptor beta chains below come from one sample, sequenced in a study of blood T cell repertoires in COVID-19. Data came from immunoSEQ multiplex PCR; TCRdb stores just in-frame clones and leaves some out. The sample lists 120,000 to 150,000 clones, 87% occurring once. The sample taken for sequencing was peripheral blood. Receptor source: a man between 50 and 59 years old who had recovered from COVID-19.

This chain joins TRBV5-1 and TRBJ2-7, with TRBD1 identical over 9 bases. With 3 bases clipped from V and 7 bases from J, the junction kept 2 bases outside the gene matches. The V gene's germline CDR1 is SGHRS and CDR2 YFSETQ. The CDR3 consists of 12 residues. This chain's CDR3 is CASSWGQGEQYF. CDR3 DNA: TGCGCCAGCAGCTGGGGACAGGGTGAGCAGTACTTC.

DNA of the CDR3: TGTGCCAGCAAGGGGGGGGCGTCACAGCCCCAGCATTTT. Its protein is CASKGGASQPQHF. This chain connects TRBV12-3 or TRBV12-4 to TRBJ1-5, with D possibly TRBD1 on 6 matching bases. With 7 bases removed from V and 7 bases from J, the gap between germline ends came to 14 bases. The CDR3 has 13 residues.

CDR3 bases: TGTGCCAGCACCTCGCGGGGGGGTAGAGGCGAGCAGTACTTC. It specifies CASTSRGGRGEQYF. V usage is TRBV6-5 and J usage is TRBJ2-7; the match to TRBD2 covers 9 bases. The CDR3 contains 14 residues. Germline CDR1 is MNHEY and CDR2 is SVGAGI. J was trimmed by 6 bases and V by 7 bases; bases with no gene match: 10.

The chain combines TRBV19 with TRBJ1-6; D call uncertain. The ends were cut back, 0 bases at V and 0 bases at J, with 12 bases in the middle. The length of the CDR3 is 18 residues. CDR1 and CDR2 from the germline V gene are LNHDA and SQIVND (reference sequence). The CDR3 nucleotides are TGTGCCAGTAGTATAGAAATACAAGTCGTCTCCTATAATTCACCCCTCCACTTT. Its protein is CASSIEIQVVSYNSPLHF.

J is TRBJ2-2 and V is TRBV19; D is perhaps TRBD2 (6 bases). The CDR3 sequence is 15 residues long. CDR1 and CDR2 from the germline V gene are LNHDA and SQIVND (reference sequence). V was pared by 6 bases and J by 7 bases, with 18 bases between. This chain's CDR3 is CASRAAGGSSGELFF. CDR3 nucleotides: TGTGCCAGTAGAGCAGCGGGCGGTTCCAGCGGGGAGCTGTTTTTT.

V gene TRBV2 combines with J gene TRBJ1-4; no clear D gene. The V and J ends lost 10 bases and 1 base respectively, with 10 bases between them. Per the germline V gene, CDR1 is SNHLY and CDR2 is FYNNEI. The CDR3 covers 13 residues. The CDR3 sequence: CAIGSRTNEKLFF. CDR3 coding DNA: TGTGCCATCGGGAGCAGAACTAATGAAAAACTGTTTTTT.

The chain links TRBV7-9 to TRBJ1-2, with 10 bases fitting TRBD1. Trimming at V came to 5 bases and at J to 4 bases, leaving 10 bases not matched to a gene. Germline lookup yields CDR1 SEHNR and CDR2 FQNEAQ (reference sequence). This CDR3 has 16 amino acids. As DNA, the CDR3 is TGTGCCAGCAGCGCGACGGGACAGGGGATCGTCTATGGCTACACCTTC. Translation: CASSATGQGIVYGYTF. Full variable domain (remainder filled in from reference TRBV7-9 and TRBJ1-2): DTGVSQNPRHKITKRGQNVTFRCDPISEHNRLYWYRQTLGQGPEFLTYFQNEAQLEKSRLLSDRFSAERPKGSFSTLEIQRTEQGDSAMYLCASSATGQGIVYGYTFGSGTRLTVV.

The gene calls are TRBV5-1 and TRBJ2-7; 8 bases map to TRBD2. The CDR3 spans 15 residues. The germline gives CDR1 SGHRS, CDR2 YFSETQ. The trim removed 4 bases at V and 3 bases at J, leaving 9 bases unmatched. The CDR3 spells CASSPGGDGFYEQYF. The CDR3 DNA reads as TGCGCCAGCAGCCCCGGGGGGGACGGGTTCTACGAGCAGTACTTC.

This chain uses TRBV6-4 with TRBJ2-3, with 9 bases fitting TRBD2. The CDR3 has 15 residues. With 2 bases clipped from V and 4 bases from J, the junction kept 4 bases outside the gene matches. Germline CDR1 reads MRHNA; CDR2 reads SNTAGT. CDR3 bases: TGTGCCAGCAGTGACGCTAGCGGGACCTCAGATACGCAGTATTTT. Residues: CASSDASGTSDTQYF.

The rearrangement uses TRBV11-3 and TRBJ2-7; TRBD2 is a possible D gene (6 bases). The CDR3 loop spans 13 amino acids. V was trimmed by 5 bases and J by 6 bases, leaving 14 bases between them. Germline-derived CDR1 and CDR2 are SGHNT and YENEEA. The CDR3 reads CASSATRFSEQYF. The CDR3 DNA reads TGTGCCAGCAGCGCGACTAGATTCTCCGAGCAGTACTTC. Together with reference TRBV11-3 and TRBJ2-7, the CDR3 gives the full variable domain: EAGVVQSPRYKIIEKKQPVAFWCNPISGHNTLYWYLQNLGQGPELLIRYENEEAVDDSQLPKDRFSAERLKGVDSTLKIQPAELGDSAVYLCASSATRFSEQYFGPGTRLTVT.

The rearrangement links TRBV9 to TRBJ2-6; unclear D gene. Germline V gene sequence: CDR1 SGDLS, CDR2 YYNGEE. The CDR3 is 13 residues long. V gave up 4 bases and J gave up 4 bases, with 6 bases separating them. The CDR3 DNA reads TGTGCCAGCAGCCCCCTGGGGGCCAACGTCCTGACTTTC. It yields the protein CASSPLGANVLTF.

The chain links TRBV19 to TRBJ2-4; 9 bases agree with TRBD1. Germline lookup yields CDR1 LNHDA and CDR2 SQIVND (reference sequence). Germline trimming cut 9 bases from V and 1 base from J; bases unmatched to any gene: 13. The CDR3 has 17 residues. CDR3 loop: CASNSRTGDMAKNIQYF. DNA of the CDR3: TGTGCCAGCAACTCAAGGACAGGGGACATGGCCAAAAACATTCAGTACTTC.

In its sample, this clone was seen a few times. V gene TRBV5-1 combines with J gene TRBJ2-5, with TRBD1 as a possible D gene (5 bases). V was clipped by 0 bases and J by 4 bases, with 16 bases between them. Germline-derived CDR1 and CDR2 are SGHRS and YFSETQ. The CDR3 extends over 16 amino acids. The CDR3 nucleotides are TGCGCCAGCAGCTTGGAATATCGGCAGGGCGGAGAGACCCAGTACTTC. Protein sequence: CASSLEYRQGGETQYF.

This sequence joins TRBV29-1 and TRBJ2-5, with D unclear. Germline CDR1 reads SQVTM; CDR2 reads ANQGSEA. The CDR3 contains 11 residues. V was pared by 2 bases and J by 5 bases, with 6 bases between. CDR3 bases: TGCAGCGTTGAAAGAGAGGAGACCCAGTACTTC. Protein: CSVEREETQYF.

The chain couples TRBV7-6 to TRBJ1-2; a weak D match, TRBD1 (6 bases). The CDR3 extends over 15 amino acids. Germline CDR1 SGHVS, CDR2 FNYEAQ. Trimming shortened V by 2 bases and J by 2 bases, and 12 bases separated the two germline ends. CDR3 loop: CASSLMPGTNYGYTF. In nucleotides, the CDR3 is TGTGCCAGCAGCTTAATGCCAGGGACAAACTATGGCTACACCTTC.

V usage is TRBV7-8 and J usage is TRBJ2-5; 8 nucleotides match TRBD1. CDR3 size: 14 residues. Looked up from germline, CDR1 is SGHVS and CDR2 is FQNEAQ. The CDR3 nucleotides are TGTGCTACGACAGGGGAATGGGGCCAAGAGACCCAGTACTTC. It codes for CATTGEWGQETQYF.

The chain employs TRBV3-1 (or the pseudogene TRBV3-2) and TRBJ2-7; 7 bases line up with TRBD1. There are 16 residues in the CDR3. With 4 bases clipped from V and 1 base from J, the junction kept 10 bases outside the gene matches. Germline values: CDR1 LGHDT, CDR2 YNNKEL (reference sequence). CDR3 DNA: TGTGCCAGCAGCCTAGGACAGGTTACCATTTCCTACGAGCAGTACTTC. This gives the protein CASSLGQVTISYEQYF.

The V gene is TRBV5-6, the J gene TRBJ2-5; perhaps TRBD1 as D (5 bases). V was pared by 3 bases and J by 5 bases, with 14 bases between. Germline V CDR1 and CDR2: SGHDT, YYEEEE. The CDR3 has 14 amino acids. For the CDR3, the DNA is TGTGCCAGCAGCTCTCACAGGACCCGCGAGACCCAGTACTTC. As protein: CASSSHRTRETQYF.

The genes are TRBV19 and TRBJ2-7; 7 bases map to TRBD1. CDR1 and CDR2 (germline): LNHDA, SQIVND (reference sequence). The junction had 10 bases not matched to a gene; V was cut back by 5 bases and J by 6 bases. CDR3 length equals 14 residues. Here the CDR3 reads CASSLQDRTGEQYF. CDR3 coding DNA: TGTGCCAGTAGTCTTCAGGACAGGACGGGCGAGCAGTACTTC.

V usage is TRBV6-2 or TRBV6-3 and J usage is TRBJ2-7, with D perhaps matching TRBD1 (6 bases). V lost 0 bases and J 2 bases, leaving 8 bases between the germline ends. Germline loops: CDR1 MNHEY, CDR2 SVGEGT. The CDR3 spans 14 residues. CDR3 bases: TGTGCCAGCAGTTACTCAGGACAGACCTACGAGCAGTACTTC. Translation: CASSYSGQTYEQYF.

The rearrangement uses TRBV5-8 and TRBJ1-2; D possibly corresponds to TRBD1 (5 bases). The CDR3 is made up of 16 amino acids. V lost 0 bases and J lost 4, with 16 bases in between. Germline V CDR1 and CDR2: SGHTS, YDEGEE. The CDR3 sequence: CASSLVPGGGSYGYTF. The DNA for the CDR3 is TGTGCCAGCAGCTTGGTCCCGGGGGGAGGAAGCTATGGCTACACCTTC.

V and J are TRBV6-1 and TRBJ1-6; no reliable D call. Trimming pared 3 bases from V and 10 bases from J, leaving 13 bases between. Per germline, CDR1 MNHNS and CDR2 SASEGT. The CDR3 runs to 14 residues. The DNA for the CDR3 is TGTGCCAGCAGTGAGAGAGGGAGGGAGTCACCCCTCCACTTT. Translated: CASSERGRESPLHF.

This chain joins TRBV2 and TRBJ2-1, with a possible D match to TRBD1 (6 bases). The V and J ends lost 1 base and 5 bases respectively, with 15 bases between them. Germline CDR1 and CDR2: SNHLY and FYNNEI. This CDR3 has 16 residues. CDR3 sequence reads: CASSEEGQGFNNEQFF. The CDR3 DNA reads TGTGCCAGCAGTGAAGAGGGGCAGGGGTTCAACAATGAGCAGTTCTTC.

This sequence joins TRBV4-3 and TRBJ2-2; D unresolved. The germline V and J ends were trimmed by 0 bases and 3 bases, with 8 bases remaining between them. Germline CDR1 and CDR2: LGHNA and YSLEER. This CDR3 has 15 amino acids. This CDR3 reads CASSQDRSYTGELFF. CDR3 in DNA: TGCGCCAGCAGCCAAGATCGCAGTTACACCGGGGAGCTGTTTTTT.

V usage is TRBV7-2 and J usage is TRBJ1-6; D might be TRBD1 (5 bases). V shed 1 base and J shed 0 bases, with 16 bases lying between them. The CDR3 runs 19 residues. Germline V gene lookup returns CDR1 SGHTA and CDR2 FQGNSA. This CDR3 reads CASSLVPQGLSSYNSPLHF. DNA of the CDR3: TGTGCCAGCAGCTTAGTCCCCCAGGGACTTAGCTCCTATAATTCACCCCTCCACTTT.

J is TRBJ2-1 and V is TRBV10-3, with TRBD1 identical over 8 bases. V trimming: 6 bases; J trimming: 1 base; junction bases outside the gene matches: 8. Germline loops: CDR1 ENHRY, CDR2 SYGVKD. The CDR3 has 16 residues. CDR3 loop: CAISPGTGSSYNEQFF. CDR3 sequence (DNA): TGTGCCATCAGCCCCGGGACAGGTAGTTCCTACAATGAGCAGTTCTTC.

This clone was detected only a few times. The J gene is TRBJ1-2, the V gene TRBV7-9; weak D call: TRBD1 (5 bases). Trimming stripped 6 bases from V and 8 bases from J, with 19 bases between. CDR1 and CDR2 (germline): SEHNR, FQNEAQ (reference sequence). The CDR3 runs 14 residues. The CDR3 loop reads CASSPRRDLGGYTF. The CDR3 bases are TGTGCCAGCAGTCCCCGACGGGACTTGGGGGGCTACACCTTC.

The V and J genes are TRBV4-1 and TRBJ2-2; D is undetermined. V was pared by 0 bases and J by 6 bases, with 11 bases between. CDR3 length: 15 residues. The germline gives CDR1 MGHRA, CDR2 YSYEKL. The CDR3 DNA follows: TGCGCCAGCAGCCAAGAACCGAGGAGTCCCGGGGAGCTGTTTTTT. Protein sequence: CASSQEPRSPGELFF.

The chain recombines TRBV13 with TRBJ2-1; TRBD1 aligns across 9 bases. The CDR3 is made up of 18 amino acids. Trimming took 3 bases from V and 0 from J; bases not matched to a gene: 9. Germline assignment: CDR1 PRHDT and CDR2 FYEKMQ (reference sequence). The CDR3: CASSFRTGDRSSYNEQFF. The CDR3 DNA follows: TGTGCCAGCAGCTTCCGGACAGGGGACCGAAGCTCCTACAATGAGCAGTTCTTC.

The V gene is TRBV18, the J gene TRBJ2-1; D call uncertain. Germline CDR1 KGHSH, CDR2 LQKENI. The V end lost 2 bases, the J end lost 6 bases, and 11 bases lay between the germline ends. CDR3 length equals 14 residues. CDR3 in amino acids: CASSPSTRFNEQFF. CDR3 DNA sequence: TGTGCCAGCTCACCAAGTACTCGGTTCAATGAGCAGTTCTTC.